The 24 T cell receptor beta chains listed next were all sequenced from one sample in a study of T cells in narcolepsy. The data were produced by immunoSEQ multiplex PCR, yet TCRdb's version contains in-frame clones alone and is incomplete. Here the sample spans roughly 11,000 clones, approximately 94% being singletons. Specimen: CD45RA- memory CD4+ T cells from PBMCs. The receptors were sampled from a human donor with narcolepsy.

V and J are TRBV10-2 and TRBJ1-5, with D unclear. The germline V gene encodes CDR1 WSHSY and CDR2 SAAADI. The V and J ends lost 5 bases and 9 bases respectively, with 14 bases between them. There are 13 residues in the CDR3. For the CDR3, the DNA is TGCGCCAGCAGTCCAGAGGCCGGACGGCCCCAGCATTTT. Amino acids: CASSPEAGRPQHF.

The chain carries TRBV25-1 and TRBJ1-2, with 9 positions matching TRBD1. CDR1 and CDR2 from the germline V gene are MGHDK and SYGVNS. The V segment lost 0 bases and the J segment 7 bases; nucleotides outside the gene matches: 12. The CDR3 has 17 amino acids. CDR3 DNA: TGTGCCAGCAGTGAATACCGATTTGCCGGGACAGGGTTTGGCTACACCTTC. Its protein product is CASSEYRFAGTGFGYTF.

This chain links TRBV10-3 with TRBJ2-5, with 7 bases fitting TRBD2. In germline, CDR1 is ENHRY, CDR2 SYGVKD. V dropped 8 bases and J dropped 4; count of bases not matched to a gene: 4. CDR3 length: 12 residues. The CDR3 nucleotides are TGTGCCATCGGGCGGGAGACAGAGACCCAGTACTTC. This sequence encodes CAIGRETETQYF.

CDR3 DNA: TGTGCCAGCAGCGCCACAGGGAACGAGCAGTACTTC. This sequence encodes CASSATGNEQYF. The chain uses TRBV5-4 and TRBJ2-7; tentative D call: TRBD1 (6 bases). The length of the CDR3 is 12 residues. Per the germline V gene, CDR1 is SGHNT and CDR2 is YYREEE (reference sequence). Trimming shortened V by 4 bases and J by 5 bases, and 10 bases separated the two germline ends.

The rearrangement links TRBV13 to TRBJ2-7, with 7 bases that match TRBD2. Germline-derived CDR1 and CDR2 are PRHDT and FYEKMQ (reference sequence). The CDR3 runs 14 residues. Trimming removed 7 bases from V and 6 bases from J; junction bases left unmatched: 12. CDR3: CASTKGRREGEQYF. CDR3 nucleotide sequence: TGTGCCAGCACCAAGGGCCGAAGGGAGGGCGAGCAGTACTTC. The complete variable domain, with remaining parts taken from reference TRBV13 and TRBJ2-7, reads AAGVIQSPRHLIKEKRETATLKCYPIPRHDTVYWYQQGPGQDPQFLISFYEKMQSDKGSIPDRFSAQQFSDYHSELNMSSLELGDSALYFCASTKGRREGEQYFGPGTRLTVT.

The V gene is TRBV6-6, the J gene TRBJ2-7, with 7 bases aligning to TRBD1. The V segment lost 1 base and the J segment 5 bases; nucleotides outside the gene matches: 8. From germline, CDR1 is MNHNY and CDR2 SVGAGI (reference sequence). This CDR3 spans 15 amino acids. Written as DNA, the CDR3 is TGTGCCAGCAGTTACTTGGGCGACAGGGCAAACGAGCAGTACTTC. It translates to CASSYLGDRANEQYF.

V gene TRBV5-1 combines with J gene TRBJ1-3; 8 positions agree with TRBD1. The CDR3 is 15 residues long. The ends lost 4 bases at V and 4 bases at J; junction bases unmatched: 7. The germline V gene encodes CDR1 SGHRS and CDR2 YFSETQ. The CDR3 region is CASSTTGDAGNTIYF. In DNA, the CDR3 is TGCGCCAGCAGCACGACAGGGGATGCAGGAAACACCATATATTTT.

The V gene is TRBV19, the J gene TRBJ2-7; the D gene is possibly TRBD2 (5 bases). CDR3 size: 13 residues. The germline CDR1 and CDR2 sequences are LNHDA and SQIVND (reference sequence). V was pared by 5 bases and J by 3 bases, with 11 bases between. This chain's CDR3 is CASSLRTHYEQYF. DNA of the CDR3: TGTGCCAGTAGTCTACGGACTCACTACGAGCAGTACTTC.

The chain carries TRBV6-4 and TRBJ2-3, with 12 bases fitting TRBD2. With 3 bases clipped from V and 4 bases from J, the junction kept 5 bases outside the gene matches. Germline CDR1 and CDR2: MRHNA and SNTAGT. The CDR3 totals 16 residues. The CDR3 sequence: CASSESGTSGSDTQYF. The CDR3 DNA reads TGTGCCAGCAGTGAATCGGGGACTAGCGGGTCAGATACGCAGTATTTT.

DNA for the CDR3: TGTGCCAGCAAAGGGAACGCGAACACCGGGGAGCTGTTTTTT. It translates to CASKGNANTGELFF. V usage is TRBV2 and J usage is TRBJ2-2; D remains unclear. CDR1 and CDR2 from the germline V gene are SNHLY and FYNNEI. The germline V and J ends were trimmed by 7 bases and 0 bases, with 9 bases remaining between them. The CDR3 sequence is 14 residues long.

The CDR3 protein is CASSPQGEQYF. CDR3 nucleotides: TGTGCCAGCAGCCCCCAGGGGGAGCAGTACTTC. The chain is built from TRBV7-9 and TRBJ2-7; TRBD1 might be the D (6 bases). The CDR3 is made up of 11 amino acids. With 5 bases removed from V and 7 bases from J, the gap between germline ends came to 9 bases. The germline CDR1 and CDR2 sequences are SEHNR and FQNEAQ (reference sequence).

The chain links TRBV29-1 to TRBJ1-3; D is uncertain. This CDR3 spans 17 amino acids. Germline V CDR1 and CDR2: SQVTM, ANQGSEA. CDR3 sequence (DNA): TGCAACCCTCGAGGCATTCGGCGGAACGTTGCTGGAAACACCATATATTTT. Residues: CNPRGIRRNVAGNTIYF.

This chain links TRBV7-3 with TRBJ2-3; no clear D gene. Looked up from germline, CDR1 is SGHTA and CDR2 is FQGTGA. With 3 bases removed from V and 6 bases from J, the gap between germline ends came to 7 bases. The CDR3 extends over 12 amino acids. The CDR3 loop is CASSLIGDTQYF. CDR3 coding DNA: TGTGCCAGCAGCTTGATCGGTGATACGCAGTATTTT.

The V and J genes are TRBV25-1 and TRBJ1-4; a weak D match, TRBD1 (5 bases). V lost 1 base to trimming and J lost 0 bases, with 9 bases between them. The length of the CDR3 is 16 residues. Germline CDR1 MGHDK, CDR2 SYGVNS. The CDR3 DNA is TGTGCCAGCAGTGAATTAGGGGCAGCAACTAATGAAAAACTGTTTTTT. It yields the protein CASSELGAATNEKLFF.

The chain couples TRBV5-1 to TRBJ2-1; D unclear. CDR3 size: 13 residues. CDR1 is SGHRS and CDR2 is YFSETQ in the germline V gene. V was pared by 0 bases and J by 13 bases, with 14 bases between. CDR3 amino acids: CASSLEGITDQFF. CDR3 coding DNA: TGCGCCAGCAGCTTGGAGGGTATCACCGACCAGTTCTTC.

The V and J genes are TRBV5-1 and TRBJ2-3; 11 nucleotides line up with TRBD1. Trimming cost V 1 base and J 9 bases; bases outside gene matches: 10. CDR1 and CDR2 from the germline V gene are SGHRS and YFSETQ. There are 16 residues in the CDR3. The CDR3 coding sequence is TGCGCCAGCAGCTTGTTACTAGGACAGGGGGCAGGGACGCAGTATTTT. It specifies CASSLLLGQGAGTQYF.

V is TRBV9 and J is TRBJ2-6, with TRBD2 as a possible D gene (6 bases). Trimming left V 3 bases short and J 1 base short, with 11 bases between. The CDR3 loop spans 16 amino acids. Germline V gene lookup returns CDR1 SGDLS and CDR2 YYNGEE. The CDR3 spells CASSARLDSGANVLTF. The CDR3 nucleotides are TGTGCCAGCAGCGCCCGACTAGATTCTGGGGCCAACGTCCTGACTTTC.

This chain connects TRBV6-6 to TRBJ1-2; no reliable D call. Between the trimmed V and J ends, which lost 10 bases and 8 bases, there was a span of 17 bases. Germline V gene lookup returns CDR1 MNHNY and CDR2 SVGAGI (reference sequence). The CDR3 sequence is 12 residues long. The CDR3 region has the DNA TGTGCCACCGATGGTGGCGAAGGGGGCTACACCTTC. This translates into CATDGGEGGYTF.

The chain links TRBV7-8 to TRBJ1-2; D not certain. This CDR3 comprises 14 residues. V shed 5 bases and J shed 4 bases, with 14 bases lying between them. Germline V lookup: CDR1 SGHVS, CDR2 FQNEAQ. The CDR3 spells CASSRDPASYGYTF. DNA of the CDR3: TGTGCCAGCAGCCGAGACCCGGCCTCCTATGGCTACACCTTC.

The genes are TRBV7-8 and TRBJ2-5; 7 bases line up with TRBD2. V shed 6 bases, J shed 4 bases, and the junction held 8 bases outside the gene matches. Looked up from germline, CDR1 is SGHVS and CDR2 is FQNEAQ. This CDR3 is built from 14 residues. The CDR3, as DNA: TGTGCCAGCAGGCCTAGCGGTCTCACAGAGACCCAGTACTTC. The encoded protein is CASRPSGLTETQYF.

This chain uses TRBV6-5 with TRBJ2-1; 9 bases are a match to TRBD2. Germline CDR1 is MNHEY and CDR2 is SVGAGI. After removal of 6 bases from V and 0 bases from J, the junction contained 3 bases not matched to a gene. The CDR3 has 15 residues. In DNA, the CDR3 is TGTGCCAGCAGATCTAGCGGGGACTCCTACAATGAGCAGTTCTTC. It yields the protein CASRSSGDSYNEQFF.

This clone appeared a single time. The rearrangement uses TRBV6-5 and TRBJ1-1; D unclear. This CDR3 is 12 amino acids long. V dropped 7 bases and J dropped 1 base, with 7 bases sitting between them. The germline V gene has CDR1 MNHEY and CDR2 SVGAGI. The CDR3 DNA is TGTGCCAGCATTGTTGCGAACACTGAAGCTTTCTTT. It codes for CASIVANTEAFF.

J is TRBJ1-5 and V is TRBV30, with a possible D match to TRBD1 (6 bases). The CDR3 runs to 14 residues. V lost 2 bases and J 7 bases, leaving 15 bases between the germline ends. Germline lookup yields CDR1 GTSNPN and CDR2 SVGIG (reference sequence). CDR3 region: CAWSLARGMQPQHF. The CDR3 coding sequence is TGTGCCTGGAGTCTTGCCAGGGGCATGCAGCCCCAGCATTTT.

The chain combines TRBV27 with TRBJ1-2; 8 bases are shared with TRBD1. The CDR3 covers 13 residues. V was clipped by 6 bases and J by 7 bases; unmatched bases: 7. Per the germline V gene, CDR1 is MNHEY and CDR2 is SMNVEV (reference sequence). CDR3 in DNA: TGTGCCAGCAGGAAGACAGGGGAGGGTGGCTACACCTTC. Encoded protein: CASRKTGEGGYTF.